One sample yielded the 24 T cell receptor beta chains listed below, sequenced in a study of T cells in Graves' hyperthyroidism and ophthalmopathy. TCR beta CDR3 regions were amplified from RNA transcripts. During a first-round RT-PCR of the TCR CDR3, the HTBI primer set was used. A single record per CDR3 protein comes from TCRdb applying MiXCR to the multiplex PCR reads. The sample records approximately 870,000 distinct CDR3 sequences, roughly 40% being singletons. The sequenced sample was blood. These receptor sequences come from a young man with Graves' hyperthyroidism.

Of note for this clonotype: One base away lies a much larger clone, so this may be a sequencing read error. Here the CDR3 DNA reads TGCAGCGCCGCCGCGAACGATGCGGGGCGTTCCTACGAGCAGTACTTC. Amino acid sequence: CSAAANDAGRSYEQYF. This chain uses TRBV29-1 with TRBJ2-7; D is perhaps TRBD2 (6 bases). V lost 7 bases and J 1 base, leaving 23 bases between the germline ends. The CDR3 contains 16 residues. Germline V gene data show CDR1 as SQVTM and CDR2 as ANQGSEA.

At least ten counts were recorded for this clonotype. V is TRBV20-1 and J is TRBJ1-2; D may be TRBD1 (6 bases). CDR3 length equals 13 residues. Germline lookup yields CDR1 DFQATT and CDR2 SNEGSKA (reference sequence). V gave up 0 bases and J gave up 8 bases, with 13 bases separating them. CDR3 sequence reads: CSAREPGHLGYTF. DNA of the CDR3: TGCAGTGCTAGAGAGCCGGGACATCTGGGCTACACCTTC.

The chain joins TRBV20-1 to TRBJ1-1; D is ambiguous. V was trimmed by 4 bases and J by 1 base, leaving 10 bases between them. The CDR3 spans 13 residues. CDR1 DFQATT and CDR2 SNEGSKA come from the germline V gene (reference sequence). CDR3 in amino acids: CSAKSSENTEAFF. CDR3 in DNA: TGCAGTGCTAAATCGTCGGAGAACACTGAAGCTTTCTTT.

This clonotype was found many times. The V call is TRBV7-2, the J call TRBJ1-1; weak D call: TRBD1 (5 bases). This CDR3 has 17 residues. Per the germline V gene, CDR1 is SGHTA and CDR2 is FQGNSA. The V gene lost 5 bases and the J gene lost 0 bases, with 19 bases spanning the gap. The CDR3 is CASSTRDGGGMNTEAFF. As DNA, the CDR3 is TGTGCCAGCAGCACCCGGGACGGCGGAGGAATGAACACTGAAGCTTTCTTT.

V gene TRBV7-9 combines with J gene TRBJ1-4, with 9 nucleotides matching TRBD1. Germline V lookup: CDR1 SEHNR, CDR2 FQNEAQ (reference sequence). With 0 bases clipped from V and 4 bases from J, the junction kept 3 bases outside the gene matches. This CDR3 comprises 16 residues. CDR3 in amino acids: CASSLAGQGSNEKLFF. The CDR3 nucleotides are TGTGCCAGCAGCTTAGCGGGACAGGGAAGTAATGAAAAACTGTTTTTT.

This clonotype was picked up a small number of times. The genes are TRBV5-1 and TRBJ2-7; TRBD2 agrees at 8 bases. The germline V gene encodes CDR1 SGHRS and CDR2 YFSETQ. CDR3 length: 14 residues. J gave up 7 bases and V 2 bases, and 8 bases lay outside the gene matches. CDR3 in DNA: TGCGCCAGCAGCTTCCTGACTAGCGATATGGAGCAGTACTTC. This translates into CASSFLTSDMEQYF.

This clonotype was observed many times. V and J are TRBV19 and TRBJ1-5, with 8 positions matching TRBD1. Germline V gene sequence: CDR1 LNHDA, CDR2 SQIVND (reference sequence). V shed 4 bases, J shed 7 bases, and the junction held 6 bases outside the gene matches. This CDR3 has 14 amino acids. The CDR3 DNA sequence: TGTGCCAGTAGTAACCAGGGGGCAGGACAGCCCCAGCATTTT. It yields the protein CASSNQGAGQPQHF.

The DNA of the CDR3 is TGTGCCAGCAACGCCCCCTTGGGCTCTGGGGCCAACGTCCTGACTTTC. Protein product: CASNAPLGSGANVLTF. This rearrangement joins TRBV7-3 to TRBJ2-6, with D uncertain. The germline V and J ends were trimmed by 7 bases and 0 bases, with 13 bases remaining between them. Per the germline V gene, CDR1 is SGHTA and CDR2 is FQGTGA. The CDR3 covers 16 residues.

The V gene is TRBV19, the J gene TRBJ1-1; the D is unclear. The V gene's germline CDR1 is LNHDA and CDR2 SQIVND (reference sequence). The CDR3 runs to 15 residues. Trimming removed 2 bases from V and 1 base from J, with 11 bases in between. CDR3 bases: TGTGCCAGTAGTATATGGGGAATGACGAACACTGAAGCTTTCTTT. Translation: CASSIWGMTNTEAFF. Full variable domain (rest looked up from reference TRBV19 and TRBJ1-1): DGGITQSPKYLFRKEGQNVTLSCEQNLNHDAMYWYRQDPGQGLRLIYYSQIVNDFQKGDIAEGYSVSREKKESFPLTVTSAQKNPTAFYLCASSIWGMTNTEAFFGQGTRLTVV.

J is TRBJ2-7 and V is TRBV7-9; D call uncertain. This CDR3 has 14 residues. The germline V gene encodes CDR1 SEHNR and CDR2 FQNEAQ (reference sequence). V lost 5 bases and J 7 bases, leaving 18 bases between the germline ends. DNA of the CDR3: TGTGCCAGCAGCCTCAACCTGGGCACCGGGGAGCAGTACTTC. The encoded protein is CASSLNLGTGEQYF.

This clonotype was seen ten or more times. V is TRBV29-1 and J is TRBJ2-7; TRBD2 matches at 9 bases. With 5 bases clipped from V and 4 bases from J, the junction kept 12 bases outside the gene matches. In germline, CDR1 is SQVTM, CDR2 ANQGSEA. The CDR3 sequence is 15 residues long. The chain's CDR3 is CSVFVVGGREYEQYF. The DNA for the CDR3 is TGCAGCGTTTTCGTCGTTGGCGGGAGGGAGTACGAGCAGTACTTC.

On this clonotype itself: One base away lies a much larger clone, so this may be a sequencing read error. This chain uses TRBV10-1 with TRBJ1-1; D is undetermined. The CDR3 runs to 13 residues. Germline V gives CDR1 WNHNN, CDR2 SYGVQD (reference sequence). The CDR3 loop reads CASRSTLNTEASF. The CDR3, as DNA: TGCGCCAGCAGGTCCACCCTGAACACTGAAGCTTCCTTT.

This clonotype was found many times. This rearrangement joins TRBV7-9 to TRBJ1-1; D is uncertain. The CDR3 has 16 amino acids. Germline V CDR1 and CDR2: SEHNR, FQNEAQ (reference sequence). Trimming took off 5 bases at V and 1 base at J, with 17 bases between the two ends. CDR3 sequence reads: CASSPPIGRANTEAFF. The CDR3 DNA is TGTGCCAGCAGCCCCCCAATCGGACGGGCGAACACTGAAGCTTTCTTT. Full variable domain (missing parts from reference TRBV7-9 and TRBJ1-1): DTGVSQNPRHKITKRGQNVTFRCDPISEHNRLYWYRQTLGQGPEFLTYFQNEAQLEKSRLLSDRFSAERPKGSFSTLEIQRTEQGDSAMYLCASSPPIGRANTEAFFGQGTRLTVV.

This chain uses TRBV6-1 with TRBJ1-5; D is perhaps TRBD1 (5 bases). Trimming cost V 1 base and J 2 bases, with 9 bases left between them. The CDR3 is 15 amino acids. Germline CDR1 and CDR2: MNHNS and SASEGT. Written as DNA, the CDR3 is TGTGCCAGCAGTGAAGTCCCGACAGGCAATCAGCCCCAGCATTTT. The encoded protein is CASSEVPTGNQPQHF.

This clonotype has more than one count but fewer than ten. V gene TRBV5-6 combines with J gene TRBJ1-2; 8 nucleotides align to TRBD1. CDR1 is SGHDT and CDR2 is YYEEEE in the germline V gene. J was trimmed by 8 bases and V by 1 base; bases with no gene match: 4. The CDR3 is 13 amino acids. The CDR3 loop is CASSLTTGGGYTF. As DNA, the CDR3 is TGTGCCAGCAGCTTGACAACAGGGGGAGGCTACACCTTC. The variable domain in full, with the rest retrieved from reference TRBV5-6 and TRBJ1-2, is DAGVTQSPTHLIKTRGQQVTLRCSPKSGHDTVSWYQQALGQGPQFIFQYYEEEERQRGNFPDRFSGHQFPNYSSELNVNALLLGDSALYLCASSLTTGGGYTFGSGTRLTVV.

The chain uses TRBV15 and TRBJ2-5, with D uncertain. V was clipped by 0 bases and J by 7 bases, with 15 bases between them. Looked up from germline, CDR1 is LNHNV and CDR2 is YYDKDF (reference sequence). The CDR3 loop spans 15 amino acids. DNA for the CDR3: TGTGCCACCAGCAGAGATCAGGCGGACGTTGGGACCCAGTACTTC. As protein: CATSRDQADVGTQYF.

The V call is TRBV2, the J call TRBJ2-2; a weak D match, TRBD1 (7 bases). Trimming took off 8 bases at V and 3 bases at J, with 25 bases between the two ends. From germline, CDR1 is SNHLY and CDR2 FYNNEI. The CDR3 has 18 residues. The CDR3: CASGGTVPLYGYTGELFF. CDR3 DNA sequence: TGTGCCAGCGGGGGGACAGTGCCTCTTTATGGCTACACCGGGGAGCTGTTTTTT.

This clonotype was detected many times. The genes are TRBV19 and TRBJ2-7, with unresolved D. V lost 1 base to trimming and J lost 2 bases, with 12 bases between them. Germline CDR1 LNHDA, CDR2 SQIVND (reference sequence). The CDR3 consists of 15 residues. The CDR3 protein is CASSIAQASPYEQYF. CDR3 sequence (DNA): TGTGCCAGTAGTATAGCCCAGGCCTCCCCCTACGAGCAGTACTTC.

This clonotype turned up a few times. This sequence joins TRBV20-1 and TRBJ2-7; D not resolved. V was cut by 7 bases and J by 6 bases, with 13 bases left in between. The CDR3 runs to 11 residues. CDR1 is DFQATT and CDR2 is SNEGSKA in the germline V gene (reference sequence). CDR3 sequence: CSGREDGEQYF. CDR3 DNA: TGCAGTGGAAGAGAAGACGGCGAGCAGTACTTC.

The chain uses TRBV6-6 and TRBJ1-5; 7 positions agree with TRBD1. Per the germline V gene, CDR1 is MNHNY and CDR2 is SVGAGI (reference sequence). The CDR3 has 16 residues. V gave up 4 bases and J gave up 5 bases; unmatched junction bases: 11. This chain's CDR3 is CASSFSGTDRDQPQHF. For the CDR3, the DNA is TGTGCCAGCAGTTTCTCCGGGACAGATAGAGATCAGCCCCAGCATTTT.

In its sample, this clonotype was seen many times. The rearrangement joins TRBV7-9 to TRBJ1-3; D unclear. The CDR3 extends over 15 amino acids. Trimming stripped 5 bases from V and 4 bases from J, with 15 bases between. Germline V lookup: CDR1 SEHNR, CDR2 FQNEAQ (reference sequence). The CDR3, as DNA: TGTGCCAGCAGCATTCGGTCCGGGGAAGGAAACACCATATATTTT. Its protein is CASSIRSGEGNTIYF.

This chain connects TRBV7-3 to TRBJ2-7; no definite D call. Germline-derived CDR1 and CDR2 are SGHTA and FQGTGA. The CDR3 is 15 amino acids. The ends were cut back, 5 bases at V and 3 bases at J, with 17 bases in the middle. CDR3 bases: TGTGCCAGCAGCCAGCCTGCCACGAGGATCTACGAGCAGTACTTC. Its protein product is CASSQPATRIYEQYF.

This clonotype turned up a few times. The V gene is TRBV7-3, the J gene TRBJ2-7; no definite D call. Germline CDR1 reads SGHTA; CDR2 reads FQGTGA. The CDR3 has 12 amino acids. The V end was cut by 2 bases, the J end by 5 bases, with 7 bases between. In nucleotides, the CDR3 is TGTGCCAGCAGCTTAGAAGAGGACGAGCAGTACTTC. Protein sequence: CASSLEEDEQYF. The full variable domain, completed using reference TRBV7-3 and TRBJ2-7, is GAGVSQTPSNKVTEKGKYVELRCDPISGHTALYWYRQSLGQGPEFLIYFQGTGAADDSGLPNDRFFAVRPEGSVSTLKIQRTERGDSAVYLCASSLEEDEQYFGPGTRLTVT.

The chain is built from TRBV25-1 and TRBJ1-2, with 8 bases identical to TRBD1. Unmatched junction bases numbered 6, after V lost 3 bases and J lost 3 bases. The CDR3 totals 15 residues. The germline gives CDR1 MGHDK, CDR2 SYGVNS. This CDR3 reads CASSEASGQDYGYTF. CDR3 nucleotides: TGTGCCAGCAGTGAGGCCTCGGGACAGGACTATGGCTACACCTTC.